Presented here are 9 T cell receptor beta chains from one specimen sequenced in a study of cytomegalovirus exposure and HLA in healthy donors. Amplification used 60 Vbeta primers and 13 Jbeta primers. Assay: immunoSEQ multiplex PCR; the TCRdb copy retains only in-frame clones and omits some. The sample has 130,000 to 150,000 clones, just under 75% seen once. The source material was PBMCs. The source of these receptors is a woman aged 18-29 years in good health and CMV-seronegative.

The chain recombines TRBV20-1 with TRBJ1-2; TRBD1 is a possible D gene (5 bases). The germline V gene has CDR1 DFQATT and CDR2 SNEGSKA (reference sequence). Trimming took 7 bases from V and 3 from J, leaving 6 bases between them. The length of the CDR3 is 10 residues. The CDR3 DNA follows: TGCAGTGGACAGCACTATGGCTACACCTTC. Translating gives CSGQHYGYTF.

This clone has a handful of counts. The chain is built from TRBV29-1 and TRBJ2-7, with 8 bases that match TRBD1. Germline lookup yields CDR1 SQVTM and CDR2 ANQGSEA. The CDR3 loop spans 14 amino acids. Trimming cost V 0 bases and J 2 bases; bases outside gene matches: 3. CDR3 nucleotides: TGCAGCGTTGAAGAACCGGACAGGGCCTACGAGCAGTACTTC. Translating it yields CSVEEPDRAYEQYF.

The rearrangement links TRBV5-6 to TRBJ2-3; 10 nucleotides align to TRBD2. The CDR3 consists of 16 residues. The trim removed 4 bases at V and 3 bases at J, leaving 8 bases unmatched. Germline assignment: CDR1 SGHDT and CDR2 YYEEEE. DNA of the CDR3: TGTGCCAGCAGCCAAGATAGCGGGAGGTTTACAGATACGCAGTATTTT. It codes for CASSQDSGRFTDTQYF.

The rearrangement joins TRBV7-8 to TRBJ1-3; D gene unclear. The V end lost 0 bases, the J end lost 4 bases, and 13 bases lay between the germline ends. The CDR3 sequence is 16 residues long. The germline CDR1 and CDR2 sequences are SGHVS and FQNEAQ. This chain's CDR3 is CASSLAQPSGGNTIYF. The CDR3 nucleotides are TGTGCCAGCAGCTTAGCACAGCCCTCGGGAGGAAACACCATATATTTT.

The chain combines TRBV12-5 with TRBJ1-5; D unresolved. CDR3 length equals 14 residues. CDR1 and CDR2 from the germline V gene are LGHNT and FRNRAP. V dropped 1 base and J dropped 0 bases, with 4 bases sitting between them. CDR3 amino acids: CASGLANSNQPQHF. CDR3 DNA: TGTGCTAGTGGTTTGGCAAATAGCAATCAGCCCCAGCATTTT.

The V and J genes are TRBV11-3 and TRBJ2-3; D is unresolved. Trimming stripped 3 bases from V and 8 bases from J, with 15 bases between. The CDR3 is 14 amino acids. Germline V gene data show CDR1 as SGHNT and CDR2 as YENEEA. The CDR3 is CASSLERLSGTQYF. CDR3 DNA sequence: TGTGCCAGCAGCTTGGAGCGTTTGTCGGGTACGCAGTATTTT.

J is TRBJ2-5 and V is TRBV9, with D maybe TRBD1 (5 bases). CDR1 and CDR2 (germline): SGDLS, YYNGEE. V dropped 0 bases and J dropped 4 bases, with 13 bases sitting between them. The CDR3 sequence is 15 residues long. CDR3 coding DNA: TGTGCCAGCAGCGTAGACTGGGGCTTGGCAGAGACCCAGTACTTC. It encodes CASSVDWGLAETQYF.

The chain employs TRBV7-9 and TRBJ2-1, with 7 bases matching TRBD2. After removal of 5 bases from V and 4 bases from J, the junction contained 17 bases not matched to a gene. The germline CDR1 and CDR2 sequences are SEHNR and FQNEAQ (reference sequence). This CDR3 spans 18 amino acids. CDR3: CASSTQGDPAGKYNEQFF. The CDR3 bases are TGTGCCAGCAGCACCCAAGGTGATCCAGCGGGGAAATACAATGAGCAGTTCTTC.

This clone was detected a few times. The chain joins TRBV11-3 to TRBJ2-3; 8 bases are a match to TRBD2. Germline V CDR1 and CDR2: SGHNT, YENEEA. The CDR3 loop spans 16 amino acids. With 3 bases clipped from V and 6 bases from J, the junction kept 11 bases outside the gene matches. CDR3 residues: CASSFSFGRAADTQYF. CDR3 nucleotides: TGTGCCAGCAGCTTTAGTTTCGGGAGGGCCGCGGATACGCAGTATTTT.